A selection of T cell receptor beta chains follows, all from one sample in a study of T cell responses to AZD1222 COVID-19 vaccine. Using immunoSEQ multiplex PCR, the repertoire was profiled, and TCRdb retains in-frame clones only, with some absent. The sample records 100,000 to 120,000 clones, around nine tenths being singletons. Sequencing was performed on peripheral blood, taken on day 0 of MenACWY control vaccination. The receptors were gathered from an adult in good health. Both conserved end residues are part of each CDR3. The D gene is left open where the match is weak. Size values are once, few and many counts, or a class for expanded clones, and some rows have none.

>TRBV2|few|TRBJ2-2|.
TGTGCCAGCAGTAAATTACGGTTCGGGGGAGATAACACCGGGGAGCTGTTTTTT
CASSKLRFGGDNTGELFF
>TRBV7-9|.|TRBJ1-5|.
TGTGCCAGCAGCCGAACAGATCAGCCCCAGCATTTT
CASSRTDQPQHF
>TRBV5-1|.|TRBJ1-2|.
TGCGCCAGCAGCTTGGGTTCAACAGAAAACTATGGCTACACCTTC
CASSLGSTENYGYTF
>TRBV7-3|.|TRBJ2-1|.
TGTGCCAGCAGCCTGAATAGCATTGAGCAGTTCTTC
CASSLNSIEQFF
>TRBV30|.|TRBJ1-2|TRBD1
TGTGCCTGGAGTCCAAGACAGGGGAGGGGCTACACCTTC
CAWSPRQGRGYTF
>TRBV19|.|TRBJ2-2|.
TGTGCCAGTAGTATGGGGAACGGGGAGCTGTTTTTT
CASSMGNGELFF
>TRBV19|.|TRBJ1-3|.
TGTGCCAGTATGAGCTCTGGAAACACCATATATTTT
CASMSSGNTIYF
>TRBV5-4|.|TRBJ2-2|TRBD2
TGTGCCACCCTACTAGCGGGGGACAACACCGGGGAGCTGTTTTTT
CATLLAGDNTGELFF
>TRBV13|once|TRBJ2-1|TRBD1
TGTGCCAGCAGCCCGAGGGGACAGGGCTACAATGAGCAGTTCTTC
CASSPRGQGYNEQFF
>TRBV7-2|.|TRBJ2-5|TRBD2
TGTGCCAGCAGCTACCAAGCGGGGGGGCGGTGGGAGACCCAGTACTTC
CASSYQAGGRWETQYF
>TRBV5-1|.|TRBJ2-5|TRBD2
TGCGCCAGCAGCTTGGAGTCCACCATGGGGGCCTGGACTAGCGGGGAAGAGACCCAGTACTTC
CASSLESTMGAWTSGEETQYF
>TRBV13|.|TRBJ2-7|TRBD2
TGTGCCAGCAGCTTAGAGACTAGCGGGACCTACGAGCAGTACTTC
CASSLETSGTYEQYF
>TRBV19|.|TRBJ1-6|.
TGTGCCAGTAGTACAACAGGAAACTCACCCCTCCACTTT
CASSTTGNSPLHF
>TRBV24-1|.|TRBJ2-5|.
TGTGCCACCAACCTCGGATTCCCGACAGTCTCCGGGCAAGAGACCCAGTACTTC
CATNLGFPTVSGQETQYF
>TRBV29-1|.|TRBJ1-5|.
TGCAGCGTTGGGGGCGAGGGGAATCAGCCCCAGCATTTT
CSVGGEGNQPQHF
>TRBV6-1|few|TRBJ1-2|.
TGTGCCAGCAGTGAAATCGGACACCACTATGGCTACACCTTC
CASSEIGHHYGYTF
>TRBV6-4|.|TRBJ2-7|.
TGTGCCAGCAGCGCCCTCCGGCTTCTGGAGCAGTACTTC
CASSALRLLEQYF
>TRBV3-1/TRBV3-2|.|TRBJ2-5|.
TGTGCCAGCAGCCAAGTAGCAGAAGAGACCCAGTACTTC
CASSQVAEETQYF
>TRBV12-5|.|TRBJ2-5|TRBD1
TGTGCTAGTGGCCCGGGACAGGGCTACCAAGAGACCCAGTACTTC
CASGPGQGYQETQYF
>TRBV5-6|.|TRBJ1-2|TRBD1
TGTGCCAGCAGCTTGAGGCAGGGGGCCCTTTCTAGCTATGGCTACACCTTC
CASSLRQGALSSYGYTF
>TRBV6-1|.|TRBJ2-3|TRBD2
TGTGCCAGCAGTGAAGAGCGGGGGGGCACAGATACGCAGTATTTT
CASSEERGGTDTQYF
>TRBV28|.|TRBJ2-7|.
TGTGCCAGCAGTTTACCAGATTACGAGCAGTACTTC
CASSLPDYEQYF
>TRBV6-6|.|TRBJ1-5|.
TGTGCCAGCGGGGGCTGGGTGCCCAATCAGCCCCAGCATTTT
CASGGWVPNQPQHF
>TRBV6-4|.|TRBJ1-5|.
TGTGCCAGCAGTGAGGGGGGGAAGAAGGGACAGCCCCAGCATTTT
CASSEGGKKGQPQHF
>TRBV27|.|TRBJ2-4|.
TGTGCCAGCAGTTTTTTGGCAACTCTAGCCAAAAACATTCAGTACTTC
CASSFLATLAKNIQYF
>TRBV9|.|TRBJ2-6|.
TGTGCCAGCAGCCCCCGGGGGGCGGTCATCACCTTAGCTGGGGCCAACGTCCTGACTTTC
CASSPRGAVITLAGANVLTF
>TRBV27|.|TRBJ1-2|.
TGTGCCAGCAGTCCCCACCAGACAGTTAACTATGGCTACACCTTC
CASSPHQTVNYGYTF
>TRBV28|once|TRBJ2-5|.
TGTGCCAGCAGTTCCCACCGGGCAGCGCAAGAGACCCAGTACTTC
CASSSHRAAQETQYF
>TRBV5-1|.|TRBJ2-7|.
TGCGCCAGCAGCGTCGGACATTCTTCAATCGACGAGCAGTACTTC
CASSVGHSSIDEQYF
>TRBV2|.|TRBJ1-2|TRBD1
TGTGCCAGCAGTGAATATCAGGGGGCCTTGGATGGCTACACCTTC
CASSEYQGALDGYTF
>TRBV24-1|.|TRBJ2-1|TRBD1
TGTGCTACCAGGGACAGCTACAATGAGCAGTTCTTC
CATRDSYNEQFF